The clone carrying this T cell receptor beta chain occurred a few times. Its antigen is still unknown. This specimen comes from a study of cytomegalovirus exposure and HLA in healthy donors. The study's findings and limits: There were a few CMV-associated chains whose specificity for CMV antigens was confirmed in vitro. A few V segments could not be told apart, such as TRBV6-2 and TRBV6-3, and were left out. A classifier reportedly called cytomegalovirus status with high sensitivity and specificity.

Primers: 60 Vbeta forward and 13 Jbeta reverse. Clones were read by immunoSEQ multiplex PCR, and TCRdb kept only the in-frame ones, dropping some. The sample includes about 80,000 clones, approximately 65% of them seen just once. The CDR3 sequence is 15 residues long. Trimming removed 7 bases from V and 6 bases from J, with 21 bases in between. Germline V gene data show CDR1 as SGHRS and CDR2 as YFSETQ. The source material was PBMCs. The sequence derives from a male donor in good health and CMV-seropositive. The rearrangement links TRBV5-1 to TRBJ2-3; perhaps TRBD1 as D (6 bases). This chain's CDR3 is CASSLRGQGWDTQYF. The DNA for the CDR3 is TGCGCCAGCTCATTGAGGGGCCAGGGGTGGGATACGCAGTATTTT. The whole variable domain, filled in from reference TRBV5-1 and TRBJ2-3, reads KAGVTQTPRYLIKTRGQQVTLSCSPISGHRSVSWYQQTPGQGLQFLFEYFSETQRNKGNFPGRFSGRQFSNSRSEMNVSTLELGDSALYLCASSLRGQGWDTQYFGPGTRLTVL.